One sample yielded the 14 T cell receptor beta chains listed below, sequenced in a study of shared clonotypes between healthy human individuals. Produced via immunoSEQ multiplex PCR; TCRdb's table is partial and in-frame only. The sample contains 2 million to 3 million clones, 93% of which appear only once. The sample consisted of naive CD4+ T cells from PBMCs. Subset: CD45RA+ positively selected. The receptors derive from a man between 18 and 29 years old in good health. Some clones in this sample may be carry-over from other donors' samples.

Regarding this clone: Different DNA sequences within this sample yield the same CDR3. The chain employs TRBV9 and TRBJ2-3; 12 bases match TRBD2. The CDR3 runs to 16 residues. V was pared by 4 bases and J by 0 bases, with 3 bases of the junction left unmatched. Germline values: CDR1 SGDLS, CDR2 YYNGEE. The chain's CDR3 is CASSPGTSGSTDTQYF. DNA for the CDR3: TGTGCCAGCAGCCCCGGGACTAGCGGGAGCACAGATACGCAGTATTTT.

The CDR3 loop is CASSRQGSDNSPLHF. The CDR3 DNA reads as TGTGCCAGCAGTCGACAGGGCTCAGATAATTCACCCCTCCACTTT. The chain links TRBV6-5 to TRBJ1-6; 7 nucleotides align to TRBD1. Germline lookup yields CDR1 MNHEY and CDR2 SVGAGI. CDR3 length: 15 residues. V shed 5 bases and J 5 bases; nucleotides not matched to a gene: 6.

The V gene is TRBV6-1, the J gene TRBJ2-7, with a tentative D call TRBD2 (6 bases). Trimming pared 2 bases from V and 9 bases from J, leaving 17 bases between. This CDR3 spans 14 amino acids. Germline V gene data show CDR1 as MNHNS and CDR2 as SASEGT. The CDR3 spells CASSELNGGSWQYF. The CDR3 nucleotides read TGTGCCAGCAGTGAACTTAACGGGGGAAGTTGGCAGTACTTC.

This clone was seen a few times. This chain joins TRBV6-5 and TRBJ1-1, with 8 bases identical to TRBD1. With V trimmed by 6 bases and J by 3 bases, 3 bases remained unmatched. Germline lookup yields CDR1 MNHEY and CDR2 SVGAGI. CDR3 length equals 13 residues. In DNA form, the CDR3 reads TGTGCCAGCAGACAGACAGGGGACACTGAAGCTTTCTTT. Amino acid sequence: CASRQTGDTEAFF.

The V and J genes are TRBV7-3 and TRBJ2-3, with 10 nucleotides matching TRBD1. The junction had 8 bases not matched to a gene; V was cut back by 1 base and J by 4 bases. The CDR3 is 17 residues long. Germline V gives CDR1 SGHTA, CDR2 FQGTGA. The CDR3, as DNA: TGTGCCAGCAGCTTAAATCCCGGGACAGGGGTACCAGATACGCAGTATTTT. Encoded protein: CASSLNPGTGVPDTQYF.

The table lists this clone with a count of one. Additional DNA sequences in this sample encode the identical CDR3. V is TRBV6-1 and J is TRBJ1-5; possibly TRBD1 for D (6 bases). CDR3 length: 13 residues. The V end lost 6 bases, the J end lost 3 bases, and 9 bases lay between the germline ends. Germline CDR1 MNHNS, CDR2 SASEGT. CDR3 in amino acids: CASSRQDNQPQHF. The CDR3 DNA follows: TGTGCCAGCAGCAGACAGGACAATCAGCCCCAGCATTTT.

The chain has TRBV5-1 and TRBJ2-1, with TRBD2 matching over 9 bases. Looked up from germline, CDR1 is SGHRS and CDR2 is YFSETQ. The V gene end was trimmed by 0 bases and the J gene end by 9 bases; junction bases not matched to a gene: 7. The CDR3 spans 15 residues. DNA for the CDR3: TGCGCCAGCAGCTTGGAGGCTAGCGGGAATAGTGAGCAGTTCTTC. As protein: CASSLEASGNSEQFF.

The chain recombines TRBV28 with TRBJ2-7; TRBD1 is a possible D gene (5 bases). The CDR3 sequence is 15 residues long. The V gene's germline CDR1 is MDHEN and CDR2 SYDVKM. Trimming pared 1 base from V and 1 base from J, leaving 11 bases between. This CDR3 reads CASSLSPDTSYEQYF. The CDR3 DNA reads TGTGCCAGCAGTTTATCTCCGGACACTTCCTACGAGCAGTACTTC.

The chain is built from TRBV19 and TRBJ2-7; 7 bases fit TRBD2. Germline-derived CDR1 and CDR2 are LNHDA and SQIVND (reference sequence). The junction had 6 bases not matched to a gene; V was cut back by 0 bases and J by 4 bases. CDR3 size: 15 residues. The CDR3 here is CASSIERGSGYEQYF. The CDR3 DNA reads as TGTGCCAGTAGTATAGAACGCGGGAGTGGGTACGAGCAGTACTTC.

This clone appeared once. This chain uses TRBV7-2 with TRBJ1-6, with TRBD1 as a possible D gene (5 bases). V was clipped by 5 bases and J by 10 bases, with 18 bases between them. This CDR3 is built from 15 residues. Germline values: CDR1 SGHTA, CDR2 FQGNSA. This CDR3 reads CASSASGTGGSPLHF. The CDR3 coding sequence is TGTGCCAGCAGCGCCTCCGGGACCGGAGGCTCACCCCTCCACTTT.

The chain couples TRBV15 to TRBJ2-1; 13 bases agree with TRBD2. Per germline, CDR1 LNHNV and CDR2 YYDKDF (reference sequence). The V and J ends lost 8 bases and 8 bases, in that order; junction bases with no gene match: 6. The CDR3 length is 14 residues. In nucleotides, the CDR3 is TGTGCCACCGGAGGACTAGCGGGAGCAGATGAGCAGTTCTTC. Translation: CATGGLAGADEQFF.

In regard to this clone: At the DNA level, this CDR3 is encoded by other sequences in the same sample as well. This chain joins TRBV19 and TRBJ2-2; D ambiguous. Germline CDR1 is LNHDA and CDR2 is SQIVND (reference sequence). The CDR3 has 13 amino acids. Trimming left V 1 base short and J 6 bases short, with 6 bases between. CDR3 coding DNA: TGTGCCAGTAGTATAGTTGTCCCCGGGGAGCTGTTTTTT. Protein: CASSIVVPGELFF.

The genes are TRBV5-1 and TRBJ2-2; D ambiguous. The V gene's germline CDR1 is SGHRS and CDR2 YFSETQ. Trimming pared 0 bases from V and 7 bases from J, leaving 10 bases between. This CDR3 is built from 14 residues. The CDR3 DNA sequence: TGCGCCAGCAGCTTGGTCTTGGGGAACGGGGAGCTGTTTTTT. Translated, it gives CASSLVLGNGELFF.

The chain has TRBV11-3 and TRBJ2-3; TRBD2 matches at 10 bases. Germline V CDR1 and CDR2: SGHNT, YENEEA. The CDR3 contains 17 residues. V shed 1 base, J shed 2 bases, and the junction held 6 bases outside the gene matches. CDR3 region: CASSLASGRGVTDTQYF. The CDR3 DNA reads TGTGCCAGCAGCTTAGCGAGCGGGAGGGGGGTCACAGATACGCAGTATTTT. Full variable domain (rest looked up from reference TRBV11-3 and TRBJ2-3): EAGVVQSPRYKIIEKKQPVAFWCNPISGHNTLYWYLQNLGQGPELLIRYENEEAVDDSQLPKDRFSAERLKGVDSTLKIQPAELGDSAVYLCASSLASGRGVTDTQYFGPGTRLTVL.